This entry describes one TCR beta chain. What it recognizes is unknown. The entry originates in a study of T cells in Graves' hyperthyroidism and ophthalmopathy. It was considered stable Graves' hyperthyroidism when ophthalmopathy did not progress within 18 months. Template material for amplifying TCR beta CDR3 regions consisted of RNA transcripts. Primed by the HTBI set, a first-round RT-PCR was run on the TCR CDR3. TCRdb analysed the multiplex PCR reads with MiXCR anew, one entry per CDR3 protein. The sample has hundreds of thousands of distinct CDR3 sequences; roughly 40% are singletons. The CDR3 is 13 amino acids. Deletions cut 0 bases from V and 5 bases from J, with 7 bases between. CDR1 is SGHRS and CDR2 is YFSETQ in the germline V gene. Points from the study as a whole: With a median lead of 6.5 months before onset, the model predicted ophthalmopathy.

This clonotype originated in a young man with Graves' hyperthyroidism. This rearrangement joins TRBV5-1 to TRBJ2-3; D unclear. The sequenced sample was blood. The CDR3 nucleotides are TGCGCCAGCAGCTTGGAACGTGAAGATACGCAGTATTTT. Translating it yields CASSLEREDTQYF.